This T cell receptor beta chain was recovered during a study of OX40 agonist ivuxolimab in advanced cancers. With V trimmed by 7 bases and J by 8 bases, 18 bases remained unmatched. CDR1 is SGHAT, CDR2 FQNNGV, per germline. This CDR3 spans 17 amino acids. This clone was seen only once. TCRdb's copy holds only in-frame clones and misses some; the assay was immunoSEQ multiplex PCR. Here the sample spans 80,000 to 85,000 clones, about 82% being singletons. This TCR came from an adult with an advanced solid tumor such as melanoma, head and neck, liver or kidney cancer. Sequenced here: CD4+ or CD8+ T cells sorted from blood, sampled in a trial of the OX40 agonist ivuxolimab. The chain recombines TRBV11-2 with TRBJ2-1; 9 bases match TRBD1. The DNA of the CDR3 is TGTGCCAGCAACCCTACCTCCGGGACAGGGATATTCTATGAGCAGTTCTTC. It yields the protein CASNPTSGTGIFYEQFF.